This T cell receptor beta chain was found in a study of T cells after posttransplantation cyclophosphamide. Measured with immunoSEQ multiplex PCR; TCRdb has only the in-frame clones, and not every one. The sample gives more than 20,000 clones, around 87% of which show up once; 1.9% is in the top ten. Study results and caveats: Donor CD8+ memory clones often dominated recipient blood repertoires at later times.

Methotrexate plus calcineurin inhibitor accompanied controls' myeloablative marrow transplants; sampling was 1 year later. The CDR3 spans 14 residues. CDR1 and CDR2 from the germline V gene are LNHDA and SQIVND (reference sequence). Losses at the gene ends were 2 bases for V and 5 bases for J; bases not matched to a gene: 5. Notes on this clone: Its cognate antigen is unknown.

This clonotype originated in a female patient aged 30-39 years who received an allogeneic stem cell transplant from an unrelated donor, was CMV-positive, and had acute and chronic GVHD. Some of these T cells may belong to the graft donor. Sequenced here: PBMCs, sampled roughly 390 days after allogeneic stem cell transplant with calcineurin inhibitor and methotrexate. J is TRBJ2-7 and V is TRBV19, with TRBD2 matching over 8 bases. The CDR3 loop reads CASSISGSVDEQYF. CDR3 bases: TGTGCCAGTAGTATAAGCGGGAGTGTTGACGAGCAGTACTTC.